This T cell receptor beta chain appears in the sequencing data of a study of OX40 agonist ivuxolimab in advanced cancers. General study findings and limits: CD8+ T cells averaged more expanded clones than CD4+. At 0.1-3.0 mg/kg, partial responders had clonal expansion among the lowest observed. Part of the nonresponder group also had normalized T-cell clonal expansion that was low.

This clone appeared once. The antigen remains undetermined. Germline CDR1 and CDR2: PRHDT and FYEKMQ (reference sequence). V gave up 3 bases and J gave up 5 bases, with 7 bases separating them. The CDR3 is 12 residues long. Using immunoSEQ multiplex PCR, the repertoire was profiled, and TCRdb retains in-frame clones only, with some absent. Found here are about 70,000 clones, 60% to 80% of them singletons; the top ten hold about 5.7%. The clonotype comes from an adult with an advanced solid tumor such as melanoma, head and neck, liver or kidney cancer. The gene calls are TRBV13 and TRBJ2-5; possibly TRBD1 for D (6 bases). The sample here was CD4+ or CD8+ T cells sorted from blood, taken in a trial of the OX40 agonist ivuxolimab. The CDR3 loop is CASSFDRETQYF. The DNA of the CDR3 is TGTGCCAGCAGCTTTGACAGGGAGACCCAGTACTTC.